This T cell receptor beta chain was profiled in a study of Ad26.COV2.S vaccination and SARS-CoV-2 variants. Turning to the study itself: Ad26.COV2.S was injected intramuscularly once or twice, 56 days apart.

Treatment reported: roughly 18 received Ad26.COV2.S at low or high dose, single or two shots; 5 received placebo; per-sample allocation not given. It was on day 63 after the first vaccine or placebo injection that samples were taken. Per the germline V gene, CDR1 is SGHRS and CDR2 is YFSETQ. V shed 2 bases and J shed 3 bases, with 12 bases lying between them. This CDR3 comprises 15 residues. TCRdb's table, derived via immunoSEQ multiplex PCR, lists solely in-frame clones and lacks some. The table has about 350,000 clones, roughly 84% seen once. The clonotype was recovered from a person between 18 and 65 years old who received the Ad26.COV2.S COVID-19 vaccine or a placebo. The material sequenced was peripheral blood, taken in a trial of Ad26.COV2.S vaccine versus placebo. The chain uses TRBV5-1 and TRBJ1-5; D might be TRBD1 (5 bases). CDR3 nucleotide sequence: TGCGCCAGCAGCTTATGGGGGGATGACAATCAGCCCCAGCATTTT. This translates into CASSLWGDDNQPQHF.